This T cell receptor (beta chain) derives from a study of control samples from healthy donors and cancer patients. Measured with immunoSEQ multiplex PCR; TCRdb has only the in-frame clones, and not every one. There are tens of thousands of clones in the sample; 90% to 95% occur only once, and 15% to 19% lies in the top ten. Trimming stripped 4 bases from V and 7 bases from J, with 19 bases between. This CDR3 contains 15 residues. CDR1 SGHDT and CDR2 YYEEEE come from the germline V gene. The chain recombines TRBV5-6 with TRBJ2-3, with D possibly matching TRBD1 (5 bases). This sequence originates from a man younger than 40 in good health. The sequenced sample was blood. The CDR3 here is CASSLLQGPFNTQYF. The CDR3 DNA sequence: TGTGCCAGCAGCCTACTCCAGGGTCCTTTCAATACGCAGTATTTT.